This T cell receptor (beta chain) was sequenced in a study of T cells in Graves' hyperthyroidism and ophthalmopathy. Patients with uncontrolled infections, other autoimmune diseases, pregnancy or lactation were excluded. V shed 1 base, J shed 9 bases, and the junction held 10 bases outside the gene matches. The germline V gene encodes CDR1 SGHNT and CDR2 YYREEE (reference sequence). The CDR3 loop spans 14 amino acids. The investigators amplified TCR beta CDR3 regions from RNA transcripts. The HTBI set primed first-round TCR CDR3 RT-PCR. Using its own MiXCR run on the multiplex PCR reads, TCRdb lists one record per CDR3 protein. The sample yields roughly 500,000 distinct CDR3 sequences, approximately 48% seen once. This clonotype came up many times.

Specimen: peripheral blood or thyroid tissue (not recorded which). The chain couples TRBV5-4 to TRBJ2-7; 7 nucleotides match TRBD2. The receptor was derived from an adult woman with Graves' disease, either hyperthyroidism or ophthalmopathy (not recorded which). This CDR3 is CASSLWGGIVSQYF. CDR3 DNA: TGTGCCAGCAGCTTGTGGGGGGGGATCGTCTCGCAGTACTTC.